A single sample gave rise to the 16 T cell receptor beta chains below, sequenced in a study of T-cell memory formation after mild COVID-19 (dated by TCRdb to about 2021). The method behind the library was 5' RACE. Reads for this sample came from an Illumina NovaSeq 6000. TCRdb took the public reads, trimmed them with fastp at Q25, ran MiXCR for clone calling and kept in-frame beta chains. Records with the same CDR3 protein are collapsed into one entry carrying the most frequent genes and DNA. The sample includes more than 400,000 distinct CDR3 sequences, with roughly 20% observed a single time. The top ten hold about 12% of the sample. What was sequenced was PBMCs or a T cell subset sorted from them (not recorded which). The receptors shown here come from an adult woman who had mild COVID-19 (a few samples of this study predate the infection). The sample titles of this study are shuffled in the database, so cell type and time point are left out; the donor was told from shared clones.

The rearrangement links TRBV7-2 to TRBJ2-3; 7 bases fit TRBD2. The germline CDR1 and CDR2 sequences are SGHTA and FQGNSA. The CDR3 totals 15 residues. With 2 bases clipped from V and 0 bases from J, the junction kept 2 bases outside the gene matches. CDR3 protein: CASSLMRGSTDTQYF. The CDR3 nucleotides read TGTGCCAGCAGCTTAATGCGGGGGAGCACAGATACGCAGTATTTT.

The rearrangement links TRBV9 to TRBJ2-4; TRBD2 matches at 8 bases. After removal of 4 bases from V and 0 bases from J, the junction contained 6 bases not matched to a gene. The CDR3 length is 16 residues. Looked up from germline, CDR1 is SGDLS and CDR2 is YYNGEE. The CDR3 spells CASSTTSALAKNIQYF. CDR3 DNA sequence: TGTGCCAGCAGCACGACTAGCGCCCTAGCCAAAAACATTCAGTACTTC.

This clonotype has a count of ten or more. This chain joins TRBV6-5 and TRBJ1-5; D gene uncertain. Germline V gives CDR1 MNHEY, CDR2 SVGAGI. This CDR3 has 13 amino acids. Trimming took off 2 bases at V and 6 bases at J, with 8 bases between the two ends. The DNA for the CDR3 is TGTGCCAGCAGTTACAGGGAGGGTCAGCCCCAGCATTTT. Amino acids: CASSYREGQPQHF.

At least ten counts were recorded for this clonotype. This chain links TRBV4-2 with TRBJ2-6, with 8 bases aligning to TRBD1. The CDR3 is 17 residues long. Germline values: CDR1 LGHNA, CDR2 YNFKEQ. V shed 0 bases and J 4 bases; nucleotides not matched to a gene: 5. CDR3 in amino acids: CASSQETGAAGANVLTF. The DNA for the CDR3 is TGTGCCAGCAGCCAAGAGACAGGGGCGGCGGGGGCCAACGTCCTGACTTTC.

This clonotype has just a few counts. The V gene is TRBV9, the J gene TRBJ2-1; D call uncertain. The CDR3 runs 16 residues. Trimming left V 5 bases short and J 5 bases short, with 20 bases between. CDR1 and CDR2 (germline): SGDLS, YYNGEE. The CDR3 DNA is TGTGCCAGCAGACCACCGATCAATACTGGACACAATGAGCAGTTCTTC. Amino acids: CASRPPINTGHNEQFF.

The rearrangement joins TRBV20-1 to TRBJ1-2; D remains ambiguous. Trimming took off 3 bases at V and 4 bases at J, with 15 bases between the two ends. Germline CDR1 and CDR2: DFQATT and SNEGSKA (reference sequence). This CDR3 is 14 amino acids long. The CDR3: CSASTNREPYGYTF. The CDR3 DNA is TGCAGTGCTAGCACTAATCGGGAGCCCTATGGCTACACCTTC.

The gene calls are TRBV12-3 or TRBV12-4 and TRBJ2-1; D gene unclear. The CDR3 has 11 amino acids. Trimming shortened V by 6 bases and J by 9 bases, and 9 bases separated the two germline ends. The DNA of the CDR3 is TGTGCCAGCAGAGAACATAGTGAGCAGTTCTTC. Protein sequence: CASREHSEQFF.

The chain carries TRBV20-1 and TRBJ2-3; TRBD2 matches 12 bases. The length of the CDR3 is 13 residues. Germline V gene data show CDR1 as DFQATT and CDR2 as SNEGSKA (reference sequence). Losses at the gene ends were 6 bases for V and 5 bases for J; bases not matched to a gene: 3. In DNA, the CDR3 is TGCAGTGCCGCGGGACTAGCGGGAGATACGCAGTATTTT. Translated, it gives CSAAGLAGDTQYF.

CDR3: CASSSPDGIYGYTF. The DNA of the CDR3 is TGTGCCAGCAGTTCCCCGGACGGGATCTATGGCTACACCTTC. The gene calls are TRBV7-2 and TRBJ1-2; D remains unclear. CDR1 and CDR2 from the germline V gene are SGHTA and FQGNSA. The CDR3 is 14 amino acids. V lost 6 bases, J lost 4 bases, and 15 bases lay in between.

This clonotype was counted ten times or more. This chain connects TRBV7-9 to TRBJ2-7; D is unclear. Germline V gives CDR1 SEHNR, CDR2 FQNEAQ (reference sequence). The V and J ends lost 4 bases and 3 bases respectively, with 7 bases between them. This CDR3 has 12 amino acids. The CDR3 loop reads CASSSSNYEQYF. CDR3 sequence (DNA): TGTGCCAGCAGCTCCTCAAACTACGAGCAGTACTTC.

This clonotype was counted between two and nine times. The CDR3 DNA reads TGCAGTGCAACAACTGCGGGCCCCGGCACAGATACGCAGTATTTT. Translated, it gives CSATTAGPGTDTQYF. The chain is built from TRBV20-1 and TRBJ2-3; TRBD2 is a possible D gene (5 bases). Germline-derived CDR1 and CDR2 are DFQATT and SNEGSKA (reference sequence). CDR3 length equals 15 residues. Trimming cost V 6 bases and J 1 base, with 17 bases left between them.

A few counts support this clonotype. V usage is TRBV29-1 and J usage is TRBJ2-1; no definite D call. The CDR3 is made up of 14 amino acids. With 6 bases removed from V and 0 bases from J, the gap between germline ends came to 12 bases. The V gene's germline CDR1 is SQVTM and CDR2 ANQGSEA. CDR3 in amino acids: CSVALGSSYNEQFF. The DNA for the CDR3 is TGCAGCGTGGCCCTAGGAAGCTCCTACAATGAGCAGTTCTTC.

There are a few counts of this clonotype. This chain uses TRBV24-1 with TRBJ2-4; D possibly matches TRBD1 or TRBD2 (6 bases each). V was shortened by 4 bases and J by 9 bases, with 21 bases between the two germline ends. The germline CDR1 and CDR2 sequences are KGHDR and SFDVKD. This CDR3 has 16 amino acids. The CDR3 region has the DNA TGTGCCACCAGTGAGTCGGGATCCGGGGGCAATTTCATTCAGTACTTC. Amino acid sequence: CATSESGSGGNFIQYF.

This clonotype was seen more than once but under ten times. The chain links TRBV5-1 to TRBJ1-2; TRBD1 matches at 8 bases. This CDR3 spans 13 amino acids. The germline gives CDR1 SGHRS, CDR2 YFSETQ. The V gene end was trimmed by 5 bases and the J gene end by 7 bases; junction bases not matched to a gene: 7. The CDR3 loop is CASRLDRGVGYTF. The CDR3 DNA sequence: TGCGCCAGCAGACTCGACAGGGGAGTTGGCTACACCTTC.

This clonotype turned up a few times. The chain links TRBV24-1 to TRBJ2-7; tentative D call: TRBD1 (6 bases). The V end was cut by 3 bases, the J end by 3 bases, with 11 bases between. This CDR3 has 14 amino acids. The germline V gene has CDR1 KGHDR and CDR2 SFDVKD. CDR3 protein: CATSDRTENYEQYF. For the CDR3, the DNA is TGTGCCACCAGTGATCGGACAGAAAACTACGAGCAGTACTTC.

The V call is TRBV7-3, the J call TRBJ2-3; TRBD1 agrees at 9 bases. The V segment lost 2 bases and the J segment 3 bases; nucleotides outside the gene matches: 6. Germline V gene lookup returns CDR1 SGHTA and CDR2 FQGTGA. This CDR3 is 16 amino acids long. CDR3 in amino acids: CASSLFLDRGTDTQYF. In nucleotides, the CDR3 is TGTGCCAGCAGCTTATTCCTGGACAGGGGAACAGATACGCAGTATTTT.